Following are 5 T cell receptor beta chains from one sample sequenced in a study of T cells in Graves' hyperthyroidism and ophthalmopathy. RNA transcripts served as the template for amplifying TCR beta CDR3 regions. Primed by the HTBI set, a first-round RT-PCR was run on the TCR CDR3. From the multiplex PCR reads, TCRdb called clonotypes with MiXCR, one entry per CDR3 protein. The sample has fewer than 800,000 distinct CDR3 sequences; about 17% are singletons. Sequencing used blood. These receptors were taken from a man between 18 and 29 years old with Graves' hyperthyroidism.

This rearrangement joins TRBV19 to TRBJ2-1; 8 bases agree with TRBD2. The germline V gene has CDR1 LNHDA and CDR2 SQIVND (reference sequence). The CDR3 loop spans 16 amino acids. Trimming removed 4 bases from V and 0 bases from J; junction bases left unmatched: 5. This CDR3 reads CASSRAGAPSYNEQFF. The CDR3 DNA reads TGTGCCAGTAGTAGAGCGGGAGCGCCCTCCTACAATGAGCAGTTCTTC.

This clonotype has a count of ten or more. The chain carries TRBV2 and TRBJ1-1; D unclear. Germline CDR1 and CDR2: SNHLY and FYNNEI. The V gene lost 4 bases and the J gene lost 5 bases, with 11 bases spanning the gap. There are 13 residues in the CDR3. This CDR3 is CASSAIFNTEAFF. The CDR3 region has the DNA TGTGCCAGCAGTGCAATTTTTAATACTGAAGCTTTCTTT.

The CDR3 bases are TGTGCTAGTTTGTGGCGGGAGGAGTTGAATGAGCAGTTCTTC. This sequence encodes CASLWREELNEQFF. The J gene is TRBJ2-1, the V gene TRBV12-5; TRBD2 matches at 8 bases. The CDR3 spans 14 residues. CDR1 and CDR2 from the germline V gene are LGHNT and FRNRAP. Germline trimming cut 8 bases from V and 7 bases from J; bases unmatched to any gene: 10.

This clonotype was found many times. The V gene is TRBV18, the J gene TRBJ2-2; TRBD1 might be the D (5 bases). This CDR3 has 13 amino acids. Trimming removed 3 bases from V and 6 bases from J, with 8 bases in between. Germline-derived CDR1 and CDR2 are KGHSH and LQKENI. The CDR3 coding sequence is TGTGCCAGCTCACCGACAGTGGCCGGGGAGCTGTTTTTT. Its translation: CASSPTVAGELFF. Based on the CDR3 plus reference TRBV18 and TRBJ2-2, the full variable domain is NAGVMQNPRHLVRRRGQEARLRCSPMKGHSHVYWYRQLPEEGLKFMVYLQKENIIDESGMPKERFSAEFPKEGPSILRIQQVVRGDSAAYFCASSPTVAGELFFGEGSRLTVL.

This clonotype has more than one count but fewer than ten. This rearrangement joins TRBV5-8 to TRBJ1-5; possible D gene TRBD1, 6 bases. Per germline, CDR1 SGHTS and CDR2 YDEGEE. CDR3 length: 16 amino acids. V was pared by 2 bases and J by 4 bases, with 16 bases between. This CDR3 is CASSLWKQGGNQPQHF. In nucleotides, the CDR3 is TGTGCCAGCAGCTTATGGAAACAGGGAGGGAATCAGCCCCAGCATTTT.